What follows are 6 T cell receptor beta chains derived from one specimen sequenced in a study of tumor-infiltrating lymphocytes in primary liver carcinoma. Starting from 500 ng of total RNA, TCR beta cDNA was produced with a primer in the constant region. Slightly modified ARM-PCR served as the procedure for the TCR beta libraries. These libraries came from three rounds of nested multiplex PCR. Two initial PCR rounds of around 10 cycles each paired TRBV1-TRBV30 forward primers with a C-beta reverse primer. MiXCR, run by TCRdb on the multiplex PCR reads, gives a single entry per CDR3 protein. Of about 130,000 distinct CDR3 sequences in the sample, 55% to 75% were seen once. From approximately 20-30 mg of unsorted bulk tissue, DNA and RNA were co-extracted together. Input material: liver tumor tissue from sampling region 3. Subset specified: tumor region T3, left-lateral pole. Source of these receptors: a woman aged 60-75 years with primary liver carcinoma and hepatitis B virus infection.

At least ten counts were recorded for this clonotype. The chain carries TRBV29-1 and TRBJ2-5; weak D call: TRBD2 (5 bases). The V and J ends lost 7 bases and 5 bases respectively, with 11 bases between them. This CDR3 comprises 11 residues. CDR1 and CDR2 (germline): SQVTM, ANQGSEA. The CDR3 loop reads CSGGPRETQYF. CDR3 nucleotides: TGCAGCGGCGGGCCCAGGGAGACCCAGTACTTC. Full variable domain (missing parts from reference TRBV29-1 and TRBJ2-5): SAVISQKPSRDICQRGTSLTIQCQVDSQVTMMFWYRQQPGQSLTLIATANQGSEATYESGFVIDKFPISRPNLTFSTLTVSNMSPEDSSIYLCSGGPRETQYFGPGTRLLVL.

This clonotype was seen a few times. The chain recombines TRBV28 with TRBJ2-1; TRBD1 agrees at 9 bases. From germline, CDR1 is MDHEN and CDR2 SYDVKM. Germline trimming cut 2 bases from V and 7 bases from J; bases unmatched to any gene: 12. The CDR3 length is 17 residues. Here the CDR3 reads CASSLGGAQGAFNEQFF. CDR3 DNA: TGTGCCAGCAGTTTAGGGGGGGCACAGGGGGCGTTTAATGAGCAGTTCTTC.

As for this clonotype: It is likely a read error, because the conserved phenylalanine at the end of the CDR3 is missing. It is unclear where the CDR3 begins or ends on the DNA, so no DNA is shown, and the CDR3 is as TCRdb lists it. The chain combines TRBV14 with TRBJ2-7; the DNA was not used to check the table's D call, TRBD2. Germline CDR1 is SGHDN and CDR2 is FVKESK. Ends included, the CDR3 has 14 residues. The CDR3: CASSQGGRRGEHYS.

This clonotype was observed a handful of times. The chain couples TRBV5-1 to TRBJ2-5; 9 nucleotides match TRBD1. CDR1 is SGHRS, CDR2 YFSETQ, per germline. CDR3 length equals 17 residues. Losses at the gene ends were 3 bases for V and 4 bases for J; bases not matched to a gene: 13. DNA for the CDR3: TGCGCCAGCAGCTGGGCCGTCTTACAGGGGGCGGCAGAGACCCAGTACTTC. Protein product: CASSWAVLQGAAETQYF.

Notes on this clonotype: It may be a read error: a sequence one base away is much more abundant. CDR3 DNA sequence: TGTGCCAGCAGCACAGGGGAAGGTCAAGAGACCCAGTACTTC. This codes for CASSTGEGQETQYF. V is TRBV5-4 and J is TRBJ2-5, with 7 bases matching TRBD1. Germline CDR1 reads SGHNT; CDR2 reads YYREEE (reference sequence). The CDR3 runs 14 residues. Trimming took 4 bases from V and 2 from J; bases not matched to a gene: 5.

Comment on this clonotype: This sequence may be a read error, since a much larger clone differs from it by one base. This chain links TRBV5-1 with TRBJ1-2, with 9 bases lining up with TRBD1. The CDR3 sequence is 15 residues long. Trimming cost V 4 bases and J 0 bases; bases outside gene matches: 4. Germline V gives CDR1 SGHRS, CDR2 YFSETQ. The chain's CDR3 is CASSHRQGANYGYTF. In nucleotides, the CDR3 is TGCGCCAGCAGCCATAGACAGGGGGCTAACTATGGCTACACCTTC.